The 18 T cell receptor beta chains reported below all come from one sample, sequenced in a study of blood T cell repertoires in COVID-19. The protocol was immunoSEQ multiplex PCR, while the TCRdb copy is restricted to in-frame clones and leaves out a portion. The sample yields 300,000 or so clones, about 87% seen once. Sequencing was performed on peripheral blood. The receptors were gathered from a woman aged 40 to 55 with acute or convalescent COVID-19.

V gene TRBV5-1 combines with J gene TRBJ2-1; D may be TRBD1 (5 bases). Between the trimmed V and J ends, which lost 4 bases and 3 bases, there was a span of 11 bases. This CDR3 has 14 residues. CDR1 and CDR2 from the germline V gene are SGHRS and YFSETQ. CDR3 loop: CASSLQGIYNEQFF. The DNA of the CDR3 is TGCGCCAGCAGCCTTCAGGGCATCTACAATGAGCAGTTCTTC.

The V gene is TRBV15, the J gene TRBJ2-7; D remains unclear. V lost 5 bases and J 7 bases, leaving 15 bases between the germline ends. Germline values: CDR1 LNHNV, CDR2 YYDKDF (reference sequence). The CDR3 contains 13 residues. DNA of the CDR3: TGTGCCACCAGCGAGACCAGTCCGGGTGAGCAGTACGTC. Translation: CATSETSPGEQYV.

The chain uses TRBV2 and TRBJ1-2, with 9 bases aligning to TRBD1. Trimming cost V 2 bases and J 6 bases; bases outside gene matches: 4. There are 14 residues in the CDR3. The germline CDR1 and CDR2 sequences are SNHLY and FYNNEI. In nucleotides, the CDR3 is TGTGCCAGCAGTGAATACAGGGGGCAGGATGGCTACACCTTC. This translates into CASSEYRGQDGYTF.

The CDR3 loop reads CASKSWGGNNSPLHF. As DNA, the CDR3 is TGTGCCAGCAAATCATGGGGGGGAAACAATTCACCCCTCCACTTT. The chain uses TRBV28 and TRBJ1-6, with D tentatively TRBD1 (5 bases). The ends were cut back, 7 bases at V and 7 bases at J, with 17 bases in the middle. CDR3 size: 15 residues. In germline, CDR1 is MDHEN, CDR2 SYDVKM.

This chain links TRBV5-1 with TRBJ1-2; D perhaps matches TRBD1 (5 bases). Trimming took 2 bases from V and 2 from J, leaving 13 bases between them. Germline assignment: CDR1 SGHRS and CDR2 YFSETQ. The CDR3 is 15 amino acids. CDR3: CASSLAAGRNYGYTF. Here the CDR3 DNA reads TGCGCCAGCAGCTTAGCGGCGGGACGGAACTATGGCTACACCTTC.

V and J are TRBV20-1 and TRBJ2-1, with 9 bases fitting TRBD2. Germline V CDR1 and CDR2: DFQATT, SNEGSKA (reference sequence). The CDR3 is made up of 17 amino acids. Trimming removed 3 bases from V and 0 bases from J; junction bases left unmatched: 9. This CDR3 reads CSASFAGGMSSYNEQFF. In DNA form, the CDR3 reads TGCAGTGCTAGTTTCGCGGGGGGGATGAGCTCCTACAATGAGCAGTTCTTC.

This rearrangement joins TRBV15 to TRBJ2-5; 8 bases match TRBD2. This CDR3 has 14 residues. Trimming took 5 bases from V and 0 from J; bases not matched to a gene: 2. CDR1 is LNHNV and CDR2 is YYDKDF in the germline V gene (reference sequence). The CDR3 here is CATSGGGNQETQYF. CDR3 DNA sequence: TGTGCCACCAGCGGCGGGGGGAACCAAGAGACCCAGTACTTC.

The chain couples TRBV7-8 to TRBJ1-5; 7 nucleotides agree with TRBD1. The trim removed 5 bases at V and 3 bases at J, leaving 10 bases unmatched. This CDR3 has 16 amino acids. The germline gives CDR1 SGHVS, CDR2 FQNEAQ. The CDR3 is CASSLRAGGTNQPQHF. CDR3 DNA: TGTGCCAGCAGCCTAAGGGCAGGGGGGACCAATCAGCCCCAGCATTTT. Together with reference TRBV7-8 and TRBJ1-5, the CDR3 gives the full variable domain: GAGVSQSPRYKVAKRGQDVALRCDPISGHVSLFWYQQALGQGPEFLTYFQNEAQLDKSGLPSDRFFAERPEGSVSTLKIQRTQQEDSAVYLCASSLRAGGTNQPQHFGDGTRLSIL.

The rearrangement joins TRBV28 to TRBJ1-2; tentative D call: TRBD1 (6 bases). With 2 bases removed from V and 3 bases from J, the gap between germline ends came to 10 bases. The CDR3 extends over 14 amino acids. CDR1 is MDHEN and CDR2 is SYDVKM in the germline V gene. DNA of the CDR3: TGTGCCAGCAGTTTAGGGGGCGCTGACTATGGCTACACCTTC. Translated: CASSLGGADYGYTF.

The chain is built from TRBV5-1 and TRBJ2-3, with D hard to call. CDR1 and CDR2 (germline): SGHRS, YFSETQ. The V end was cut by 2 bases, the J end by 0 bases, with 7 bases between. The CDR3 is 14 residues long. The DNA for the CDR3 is TGCGCCAGCAGCTTTACCGGGAGCACAGATACGCAGTATTTT. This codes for CASSFTGSTDTQYF. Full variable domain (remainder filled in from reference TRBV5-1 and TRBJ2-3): KAGVTQTPRYLIKTRGQQVTLSCSPISGHRSVSWYQQTPGQGLQFLFEYFSETQRNKGNFPGRFSGRQFSNSRSEMNVSTLELGDSALYLCASSFTGSTDTQYFGPGTRLTVL.

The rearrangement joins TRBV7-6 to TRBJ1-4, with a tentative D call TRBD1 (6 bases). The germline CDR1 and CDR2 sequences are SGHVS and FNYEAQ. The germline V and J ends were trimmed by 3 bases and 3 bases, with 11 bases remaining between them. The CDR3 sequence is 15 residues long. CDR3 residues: CASSLGTSSNEKLFF. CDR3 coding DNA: TGTGCCAGCAGCTTGGGGACATCCTCTAATGAAAAACTGTTTTTT.

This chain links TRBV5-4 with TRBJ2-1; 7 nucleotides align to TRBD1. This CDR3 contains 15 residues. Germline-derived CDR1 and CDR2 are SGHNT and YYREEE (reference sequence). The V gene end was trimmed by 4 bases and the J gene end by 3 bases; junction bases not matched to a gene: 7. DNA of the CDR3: TGTGCCAGCAGCCCAACAGGGGACAGCTACAATGAGCAGTTCTTC. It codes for CASSPTGDSYNEQFF. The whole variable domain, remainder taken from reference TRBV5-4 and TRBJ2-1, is ETGVTQSPTHLIKTRGQQVTLRCSSQSGHNTVSWYQQALGQGPQFIFQYYREEENGRGNFPPRFSGLQFPNYSSELNVNALELDDSALYLCASSPTGDSYNEQFFGPGTRLTVL.

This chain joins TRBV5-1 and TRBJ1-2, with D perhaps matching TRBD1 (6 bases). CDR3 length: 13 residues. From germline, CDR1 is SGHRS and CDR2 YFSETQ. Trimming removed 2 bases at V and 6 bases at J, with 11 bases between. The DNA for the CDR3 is TGCGCCAGCAGCTTTCCGCAGGGGCATGGCTACACCTTC. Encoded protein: CASSFPQGHGYTF.

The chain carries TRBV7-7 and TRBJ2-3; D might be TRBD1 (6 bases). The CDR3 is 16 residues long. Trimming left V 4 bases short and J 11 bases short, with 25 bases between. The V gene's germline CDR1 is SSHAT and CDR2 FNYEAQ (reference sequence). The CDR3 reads CASSSNLGGPPEGQYF. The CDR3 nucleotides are TGTGCCAGCAGCTCAAATTTAGGGGGACCCCCCGAGGGGCAGTATTTT.

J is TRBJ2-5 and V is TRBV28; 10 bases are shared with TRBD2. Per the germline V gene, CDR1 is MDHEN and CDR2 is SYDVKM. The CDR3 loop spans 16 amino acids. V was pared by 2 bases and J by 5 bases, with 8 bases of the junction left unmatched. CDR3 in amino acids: CASSLGGLASGETQYF. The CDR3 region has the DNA TGTGCCAGCAGTTTAGGGGGACTAGCGTCGGGGGAGACCCAGTACTTC.

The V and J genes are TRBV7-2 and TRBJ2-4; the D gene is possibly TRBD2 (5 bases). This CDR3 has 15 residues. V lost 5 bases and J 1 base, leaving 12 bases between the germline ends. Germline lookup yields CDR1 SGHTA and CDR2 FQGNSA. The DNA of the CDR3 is TGTGCCAGCAGCCCTTCGGCGGGCGCCAAAAACATTCAGTACTTC. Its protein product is CASSPSAGAKNIQYF.

CDR3 sequence (DNA): TGTGCCAGCAGTGAAGGGCGGATCCTTCGCAATCAGCCCCAGCATTTT. It translates to CASSEGRILRNQPQHF. V is TRBV6-1 and J is TRBJ1-5; D not certain. V was clipped by 1 base and J by 2 bases, with 12 bases between them. Germline CDR1 is MNHNS and CDR2 is SASEGT. The CDR3 consists of 16 residues.

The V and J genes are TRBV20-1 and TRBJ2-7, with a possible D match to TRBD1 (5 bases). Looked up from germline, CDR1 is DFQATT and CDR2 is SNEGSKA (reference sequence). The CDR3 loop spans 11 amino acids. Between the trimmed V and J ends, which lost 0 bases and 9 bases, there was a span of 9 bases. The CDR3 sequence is CSARDLQGQYV. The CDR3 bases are TGCAGTGCTAGAGATCTCCAGGGGCAGTACGTC.